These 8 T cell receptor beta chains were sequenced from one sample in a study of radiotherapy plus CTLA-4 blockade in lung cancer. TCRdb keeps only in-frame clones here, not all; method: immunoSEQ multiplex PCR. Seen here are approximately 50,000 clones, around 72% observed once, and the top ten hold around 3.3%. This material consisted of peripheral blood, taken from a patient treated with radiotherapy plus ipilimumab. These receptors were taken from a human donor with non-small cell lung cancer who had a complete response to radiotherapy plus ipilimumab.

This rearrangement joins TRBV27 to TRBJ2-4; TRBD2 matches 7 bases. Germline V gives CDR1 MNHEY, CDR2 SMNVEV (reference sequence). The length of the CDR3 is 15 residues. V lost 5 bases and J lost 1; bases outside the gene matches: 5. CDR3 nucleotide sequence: TGTGCCAGCAGTCCTTGGGGGGGGGCCAAAAACATTCAGTACTTC. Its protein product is CASSPWGGAKNIQYF.

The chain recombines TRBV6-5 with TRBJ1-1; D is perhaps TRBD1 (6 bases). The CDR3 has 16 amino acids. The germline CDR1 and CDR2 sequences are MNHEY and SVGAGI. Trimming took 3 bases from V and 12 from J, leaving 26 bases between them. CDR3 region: CASSYIDSRGLASSFF. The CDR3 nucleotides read TGTGCCAGCAGTTATATAGACTCCAGGGGCCTCGCTTCGTCTTTCTTT.

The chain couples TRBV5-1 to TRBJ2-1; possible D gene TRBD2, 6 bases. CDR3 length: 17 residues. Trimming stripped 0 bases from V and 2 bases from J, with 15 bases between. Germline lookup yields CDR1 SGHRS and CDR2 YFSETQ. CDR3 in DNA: TGCGCCAGCAGCTTGGCCGTCGGGGGTGGTACCTACAATGAGCAGTTCTTC. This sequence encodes CASSLAVGGGTYNEQFF.

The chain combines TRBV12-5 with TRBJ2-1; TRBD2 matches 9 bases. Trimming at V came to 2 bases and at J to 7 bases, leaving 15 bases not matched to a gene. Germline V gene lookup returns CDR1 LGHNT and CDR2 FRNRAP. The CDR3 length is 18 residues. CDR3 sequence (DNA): TGTGCTAGTGGTTTGCCATTATTTTCTAGCGGGGCCCTGAATGAGCAGTTCTTC. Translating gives CASGLPLFSSGALNEQFF.

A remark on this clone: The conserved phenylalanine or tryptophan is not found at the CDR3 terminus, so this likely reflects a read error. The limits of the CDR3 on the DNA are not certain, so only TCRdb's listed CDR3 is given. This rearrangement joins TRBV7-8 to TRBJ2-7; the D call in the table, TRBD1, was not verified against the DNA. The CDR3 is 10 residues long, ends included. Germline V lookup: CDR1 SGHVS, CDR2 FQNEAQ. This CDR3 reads CASSLVGSRP.

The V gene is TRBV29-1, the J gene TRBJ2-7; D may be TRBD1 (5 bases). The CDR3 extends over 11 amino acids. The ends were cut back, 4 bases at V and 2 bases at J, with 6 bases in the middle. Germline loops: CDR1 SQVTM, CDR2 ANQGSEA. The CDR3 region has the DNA TGCAGCGTTGTGACAGCCTACGAGCAGTACTTC. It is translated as CSVVTAYEQYF.

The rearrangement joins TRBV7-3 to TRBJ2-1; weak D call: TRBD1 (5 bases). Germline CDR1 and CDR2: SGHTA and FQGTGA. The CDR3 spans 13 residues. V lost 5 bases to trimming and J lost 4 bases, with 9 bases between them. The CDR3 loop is CASSRRQYNEQFF. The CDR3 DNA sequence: TGTGCCAGCAGCCGTCGACAGTACAATGAGCAGTTCTTC.

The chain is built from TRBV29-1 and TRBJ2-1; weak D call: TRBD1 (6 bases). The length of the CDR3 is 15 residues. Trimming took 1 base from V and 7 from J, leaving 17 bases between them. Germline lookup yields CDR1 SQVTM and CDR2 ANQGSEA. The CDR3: CSVEGQAASRNEQFF. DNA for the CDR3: TGCAGCGTTGAAGGACAGGCAGCTTCCCGGAATGAGCAGTTCTTC.